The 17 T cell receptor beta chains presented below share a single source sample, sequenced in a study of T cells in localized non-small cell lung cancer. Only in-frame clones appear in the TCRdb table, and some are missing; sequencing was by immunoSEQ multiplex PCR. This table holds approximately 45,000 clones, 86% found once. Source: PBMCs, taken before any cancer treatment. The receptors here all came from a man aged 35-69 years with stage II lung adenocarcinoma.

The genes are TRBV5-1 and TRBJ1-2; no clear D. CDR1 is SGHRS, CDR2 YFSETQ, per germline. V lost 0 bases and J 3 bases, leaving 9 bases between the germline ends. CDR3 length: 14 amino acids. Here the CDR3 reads CASSLGEADYGYTF. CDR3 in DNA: TGCGCCAGCAGCTTGGGGGAAGCGGACTATGGCTACACCTTC. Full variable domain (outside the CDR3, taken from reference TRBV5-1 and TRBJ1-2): KAGVTQTPRYLIKTRGQQVTLSCSPISGHRSVSWYQQTPGQGLQFLFEYFSETQRNKGNFPGRFSGRQFSNSRSEMNVSTLELGDSALYLCASSLGEADYGYTFGSGTRLTVV.

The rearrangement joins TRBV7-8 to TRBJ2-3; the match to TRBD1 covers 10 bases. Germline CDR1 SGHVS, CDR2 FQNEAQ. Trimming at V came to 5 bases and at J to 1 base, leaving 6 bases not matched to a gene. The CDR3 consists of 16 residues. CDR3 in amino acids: CASSATGTGGTDTQYF. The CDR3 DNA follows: TGTGCCAGCAGCGCCACCGGGACAGGGGGCACAGATACGCAGTATTTT. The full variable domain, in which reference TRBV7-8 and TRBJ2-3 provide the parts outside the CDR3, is GAGVSQSPRYKVAKRGQDVALRCDPISGHVSLFWYQQALGQGPEFLTYFQNEAQLDKSGLPSDRFFAERPEGSVSTLKIQRTQQEDSAVYLCASSATGTGGTDTQYFGPGTRLTVL.

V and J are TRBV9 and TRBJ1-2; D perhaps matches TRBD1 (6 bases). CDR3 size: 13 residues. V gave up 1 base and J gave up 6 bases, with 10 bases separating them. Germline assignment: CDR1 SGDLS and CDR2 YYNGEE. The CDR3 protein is CASSVYQGHGYTF. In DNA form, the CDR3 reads TGTGCCAGCAGCGTATATCAGGGGCATGGCTACACCTTC. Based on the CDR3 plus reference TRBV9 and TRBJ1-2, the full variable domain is DSGVTQTPKHLITATGQRVTLRCSPRSGDLSVYWYQQSLDQGLQFLIQYYNGEERAKGNILERFSAQQFPDLHSELNLSSLELGDSALYFCASSVYQGHGYTFGSGTRLTVV.

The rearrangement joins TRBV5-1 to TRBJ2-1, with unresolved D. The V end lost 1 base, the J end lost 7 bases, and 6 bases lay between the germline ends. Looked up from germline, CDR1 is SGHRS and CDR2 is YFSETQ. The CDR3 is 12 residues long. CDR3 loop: CASSLWRNEQFF. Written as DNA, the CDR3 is TGCGCCAGCAGCTTGTGGCGAAATGAGCAGTTCTTC.

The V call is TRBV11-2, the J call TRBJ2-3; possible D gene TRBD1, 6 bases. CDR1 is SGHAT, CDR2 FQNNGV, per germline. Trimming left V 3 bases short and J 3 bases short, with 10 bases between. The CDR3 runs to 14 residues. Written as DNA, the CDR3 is TGTGCCAGCAGCTTCACAGGGCTGACAGATACGCAGTATTTT. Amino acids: CASSFTGLTDTQYF.

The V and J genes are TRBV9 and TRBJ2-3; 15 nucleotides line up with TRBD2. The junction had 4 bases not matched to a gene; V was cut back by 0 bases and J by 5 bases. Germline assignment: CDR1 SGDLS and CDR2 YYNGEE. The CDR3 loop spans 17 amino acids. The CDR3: CASSVGTSGGAEDTQYF. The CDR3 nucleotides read TGTGCCAGCAGCGTAGGGACTAGCGGGGGGGCGGAAGATACGCAGTATTTT.

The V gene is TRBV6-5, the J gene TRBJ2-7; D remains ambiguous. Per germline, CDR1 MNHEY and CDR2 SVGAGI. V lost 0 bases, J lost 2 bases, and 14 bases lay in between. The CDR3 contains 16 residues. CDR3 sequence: CASSYSRGLSPYEQYF. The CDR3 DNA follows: TGTGCCAGCAGTTACTCGAGAGGCTTAAGCCCCTACGAGCAGTACTTC.

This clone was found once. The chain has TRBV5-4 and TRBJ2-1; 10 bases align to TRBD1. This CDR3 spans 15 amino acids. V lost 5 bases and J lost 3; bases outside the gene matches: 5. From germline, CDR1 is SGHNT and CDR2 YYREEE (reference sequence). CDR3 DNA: TGTGCCAGCAGTCGGGACAGGGGATTCTACAATGAGCAGTTCTTC. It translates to CASSRDRGFYNEQFF.

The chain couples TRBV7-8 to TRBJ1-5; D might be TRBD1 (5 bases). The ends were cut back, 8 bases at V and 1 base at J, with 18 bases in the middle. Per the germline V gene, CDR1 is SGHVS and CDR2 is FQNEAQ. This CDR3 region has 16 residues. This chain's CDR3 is CASLAGARGSNQPQHF. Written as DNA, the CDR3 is TGTGCCAGCCTAGCAGGCGCTCGGGGCAGCAATCAGCCCCAGCATTTT.

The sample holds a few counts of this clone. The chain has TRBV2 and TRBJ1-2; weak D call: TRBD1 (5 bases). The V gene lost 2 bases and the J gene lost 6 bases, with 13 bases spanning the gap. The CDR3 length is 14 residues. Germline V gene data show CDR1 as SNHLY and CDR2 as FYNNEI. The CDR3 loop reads CASSERREKNGYTF. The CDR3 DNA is TGTGCCAGCAGTGAACGCAGGGAAAAGAATGGCTACACCTTC.

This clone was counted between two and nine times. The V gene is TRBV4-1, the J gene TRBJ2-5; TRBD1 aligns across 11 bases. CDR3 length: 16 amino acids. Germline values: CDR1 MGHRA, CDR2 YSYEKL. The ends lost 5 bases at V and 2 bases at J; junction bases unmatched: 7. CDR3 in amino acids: CASSGQGAGWQETQYF. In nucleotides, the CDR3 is TGCGCCAGCAGCGGACAGGGGGCGGGGTGGCAAGAGACCCAGTACTTC.

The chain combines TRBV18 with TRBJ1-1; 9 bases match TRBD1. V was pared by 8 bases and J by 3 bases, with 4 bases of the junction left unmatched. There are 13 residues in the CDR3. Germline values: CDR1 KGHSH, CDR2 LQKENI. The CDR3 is CASRRTGDTEAFF. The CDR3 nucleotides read TGTGCCAGCCGCCGGACAGGGGACACTGAAGCTTTCTTT.

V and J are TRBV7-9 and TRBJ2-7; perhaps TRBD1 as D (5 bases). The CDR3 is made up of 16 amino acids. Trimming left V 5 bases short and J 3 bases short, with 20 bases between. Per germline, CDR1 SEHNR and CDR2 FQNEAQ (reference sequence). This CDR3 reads CASSTTDTLLFYEQYF. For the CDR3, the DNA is TGTGCCAGCAGCACCACGGACACCCTTCTATTCTACGAGCAGTACTTC.

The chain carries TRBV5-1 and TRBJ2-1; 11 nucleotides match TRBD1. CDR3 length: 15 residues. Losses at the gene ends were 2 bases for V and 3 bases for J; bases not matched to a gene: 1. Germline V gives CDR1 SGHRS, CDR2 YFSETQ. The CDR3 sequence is CASSFGTGGYNEQFF. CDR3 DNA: TGCGCCAGCAGCTTCGGGACAGGGGGCTACAATGAGCAGTTCTTC.

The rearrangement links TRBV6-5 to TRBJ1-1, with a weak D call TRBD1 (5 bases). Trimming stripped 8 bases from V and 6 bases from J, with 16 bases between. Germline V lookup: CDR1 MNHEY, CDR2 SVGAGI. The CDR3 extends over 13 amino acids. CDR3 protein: CASLKDSRAEAFF. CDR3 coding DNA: TGTGCCAGCCTGAAAGACAGTCGAGCTGAAGCTTTCTTT.

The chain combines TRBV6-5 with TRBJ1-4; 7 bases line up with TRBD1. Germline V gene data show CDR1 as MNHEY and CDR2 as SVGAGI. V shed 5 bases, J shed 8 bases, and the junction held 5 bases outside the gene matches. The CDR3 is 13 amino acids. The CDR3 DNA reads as TGTGCCAGCAGTGACAGGGTACCCGAAAAACTGTTTTTT. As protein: CASSDRVPEKLFF.

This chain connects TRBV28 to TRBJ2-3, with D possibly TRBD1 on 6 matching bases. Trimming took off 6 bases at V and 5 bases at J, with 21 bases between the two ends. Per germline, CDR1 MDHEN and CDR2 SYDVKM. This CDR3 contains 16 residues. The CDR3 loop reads CASSPQGREGIDTQYF. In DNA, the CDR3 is TGTGCCAGCAGCCCACAGGGTCGGGAAGGTATAGATACGCAGTATTTT.